Listed here are 32 T cell receptor beta chains from one sample, sequenced in a study of shared clonotypes between healthy human individuals. Assay: immunoSEQ multiplex PCR; the TCRdb copy retains only in-frame clones and omits some. The data show some 980,000 clones, about 80% seen once. The specimen sequenced was memory CD4+ T cells sorted from blood. Documented subset: CD45RA-negative fraction. Receptors originate from a man in his late teens or twenties in good health.

The chain uses TRBV6-6 and TRBJ2-6; unclear D gene. This CDR3 has 15 amino acids. V was shortened by 5 bases and J by 2 bases, with 10 bases between the two germline ends. Germline CDR1 reads MNHNY; CDR2 reads SVGAGI (reference sequence). The CDR3 is CASSTGAAGANVLTF. The CDR3 bases are TGTGCCAGCAGTACCGGCGCGGCTGGGGCCAACGTCCTGACTTTC.

This clone appeared once. Other nucleotide sequences from this sample produce the same CDR3. J is TRBJ1-3 and V is TRBV6-6, with D possibly TRBD1 on 5 matching bases. Trimming left V 6 bases short and J 2 bases short, with 11 bases between. Germline CDR1 is MNHNY and CDR2 is SVGAGI (reference sequence). The CDR3 loop spans 14 amino acids. The CDR3 loop reads CASSPTGAGNTIYF. CDR3 coding DNA: TGTGCCAGCAGCCCCACGGGGGCTGGAAACACCATATATTTT.

In DNA form, the CDR3 reads TGTGCCAGCAGCTTGGGCACAAATTTCATGGGACAGGGGAATGGCTACACCTTC. Protein: CASSLGTNFMGQGNGYTF. This sequence joins TRBV11-2 and TRBJ1-2, with 10 bases aligning to TRBD1. CDR3 length equals 18 residues. J lost 6 bases, V lost 3 bases, and 16 bases had no gene match. The V gene's germline CDR1 is SGHAT and CDR2 FQNNGV. The full variable domain, with the rest looked up from reference TRBV11-2 and TRBJ1-2, is EAGVAQSPRYKIIEKRQSVAFWCNPISGHATLYWYQQILGQGPKLLIQFQNNGVVDDSQLPKDRFSAERLKGVDSTLKIQPAKLEDSAVYLCASSLGTNFMGQGNGYTFGSGTRLTVV.

V gene TRBV30 combines with J gene TRBJ1-6; D may be TRBD1 (6 bases). CDR3 size: 15 residues. The germline V and J ends were trimmed by 0 bases and 9 bases, with 15 bases remaining between them. Germline CDR1 reads GTSNPN; CDR2 reads SVGIG (reference sequence). CDR3 region: CAWSVSRQGSSPLHF. The CDR3 DNA is TGTGCCTGGAGTGTATCTCGCCAGGGGAGTTCACCCCTCCACTTT.

The genes are TRBV7-8 and TRBJ1-6; D gene unclear. The CDR3 consists of 15 residues. Germline V gene lookup returns CDR1 SGHVS and CDR2 FQNEAQ. The germline V and J ends were trimmed by 0 bases and 9 bases, with 12 bases remaining between them. CDR3 residues: CASSLADEGSSPLHF. The CDR3 nucleotides are TGTGCCAGCAGCTTAGCGGATGAGGGATCTTCACCCCTCCACTTT.

This clone occurred many times. The chain joins TRBV29-1 to TRBJ2-7; D may correspond to TRBD1 or TRBD2 (5 bases each). The CDR3 spans 13 residues. Trimming shortened V by 6 bases and J by 5 bases, and 17 bases separated the two germline ends. Germline CDR1 and CDR2: SQVTM and ANQGSEA. In DNA form, the CDR3 reads TGCAGCGTGATCGGAGAGGGACGACACGAGCAGTACTTC. This translates into CSVIGEGRHEQYF.

This chain connects TRBV7-6 to TRBJ2-5; D is perhaps TRBD1 (6 bases). The J call could be wrong; TRBJ2-7 is a better fit for the DNA end. Germline V gene sequence: CDR1 SGHVS, CDR2 FNYEAQ. The CDR3 has 12 residues. CDR3 nucleotide sequence: TGTGCCAGTGGACAGCCGAACTACGAGCAGTACTTC. Amino acid sequence: CASGQPNYEQYF.

The chain joins TRBV6-4 to TRBJ2-7; the D gene is possibly TRBD2 (6 bases). The CDR3 is 13 residues long. Germline loops: CDR1 MRHNA, CDR2 SNTAGT. Trimming left V 4 bases short and J 4 bases short, with 11 bases between. CDR3 residues: CASSVQSGYEQYF. CDR3 sequence (DNA): TGTGCCAGCAGTGTCCAAAGCGGGTACGAGCAGTACTTC.

This clone was recorded a few times. The chain carries TRBV6-1 and TRBJ2-7; D is unclear. Germline values: CDR1 MNHNS, CDR2 SASEGT. Deletions cut 6 bases from V and 1 base from J, with 10 bases between. The CDR3 is 13 amino acids. For the CDR3, the DNA is TGTGCCAGCAGAACCCTCGAATCCTACGAGCAGTACTTC. Residues: CASRTLESYEQYF.

The rearrangement uses TRBV28 and TRBJ2-3, with D perhaps being TRBD1 or TRBD2 (5 bases each). CDR3 length equals 13 residues. V lost 5 bases and J lost 2, with 8 bases in between. CDR1 is MDHEN and CDR2 is SYDVKM in the germline V gene. CDR3 coding DNA: TGTGCCAGCAGTATTGGGACCACAGATACGCAGTATTTT. Its protein is CASSIGTTDTQYF.

With regard to this clone: Other DNA variants within this sample encode the same CDR3. The chain is built from TRBV19 and TRBJ2-2; D not resolved. In germline, CDR1 is LNHDA, CDR2 SQIVND (reference sequence). This CDR3 region has 11 residues. Between the trimmed V and J ends, which lost 6 bases and 5 bases, there was a span of 4 bases. DNA of the CDR3: TGTGCCAGTAGCAGGACCGGGGAGCTGTTTTTT. It translates to CASSRTGELFF. The full variable domain, with the rest looked up from reference TRBV19 and TRBJ2-2, is DGGITQSPKYLFRKEGQNVTLSCEQNLNHDAMYWYRQDPGQGLRLIYYSQIVNDFQKGDIAEGYSVSREKKESFPLTVTSAQKNPTAFYLCASSRTGELFFGEGSRLTVL.

The chain joins TRBV7-9 to TRBJ1-1; no firm D call. Between the trimmed V and J ends, which lost 0 bases and 6 bases, there was a span of 23 bases. Germline V CDR1 and CDR2: SEHNR, FQNEAQ (reference sequence). The CDR3 totals 18 residues. CDR3 nucleotide sequence: TGTGCCAGCAGCTTAGCCGGGGTTCTAGGTCATGTTGTTTCTGAAGCTTTCTTT. This gives the protein CASSLAGVLGHVVSEAFF. Based on the CDR3 plus reference TRBV7-9 and TRBJ1-1, the full variable domain is DTGVSQNPRHKITKRGQNVTFRCDPISEHNRLYWYRQTLGQGPEFLTYFQNEAQLEKSRLLSDRFSAERPKGSFSTLEIQRTEQGDSAMYLCASSLAGVLGHVVSEAFFGQGTRLTVV.

In its sample, this clone was seen a few times. The chain recombines TRBV19 with TRBJ1-1; 10 nucleotides align to TRBD1. Trimming took 3 bases from V and 6 from J; bases not matched to a gene: 4. The germline V gene encodes CDR1 LNHDA and CDR2 SQIVND (reference sequence). This CDR3 is built from 14 residues. CDR3 region: CASSIWDRGPEAFF. CDR3 DNA: TGTGCCAGTAGTATTTGGGACAGGGGACCTGAAGCTTTCTTT.

The chain has TRBV7-8 and TRBJ1-3; D remains ambiguous. The V gene lost 5 bases and the J gene lost 0 bases, with 8 bases spanning the gap. Germline CDR1 SGHVS, CDR2 FQNEAQ. This CDR3 region has 14 residues. The CDR3 reads CASSPFYSGNTIYF. The CDR3 DNA sequence: TGTGCCAGCAGCCCGTTCTACTCTGGAAACACCATATATTTT.

The chain employs TRBV7-2 and TRBJ2-1, with D unresolved. This CDR3 contains 14 residues. Germline CDR1 and CDR2: SGHTA and FQGNSA. The germline V and J ends were trimmed by 5 bases and 6 bases, with 14 bases remaining between them. Here the CDR3 reads CASSLFSVGNEQFF. DNA for the CDR3: TGTGCCAGCAGCCTTTTCAGTGTCGGCAATGAGCAGTTCTTC.

The gene calls are TRBV28 and TRBJ2-7; the D is unclear. Germline V gene data show CDR1 as MDHEN and CDR2 as SYDVKM. Trimming stripped 8 bases from V and 2 bases from J, with 13 bases between. The length of the CDR3 is 13 residues. In DNA form, the CDR3 reads TGTGCCAGCTTGTCGGGTACTCCCTACGAGCAGTACTTC. It encodes CASLSGTPYEQYF. Looking up the rest from reference TRBV28 and TRBJ2-7 gives the full variable domain: DVKVTQSSRYLVKRTGEKVFLECVQDMDHENMFWYRQDPGLGLRLIYFSYDVKMKEKGDIPEGYSVSREKKERFSLILESASTNQTSMYLCASLSGTPYEQYFGPGTRLTVT.

The chain combines TRBV29-1 with TRBJ2-7; perhaps TRBD2 as D (6 bases). The CDR3 is made up of 13 amino acids. The germline V and J ends were trimmed by 4 bases and 0 bases, with 10 bases remaining between them. CDR1 is SQVTM, CDR2 ANQGSEA, per germline. CDR3 amino acids: CSVGGANSYEQYF. The CDR3 bases are TGCAGCGTTGGCGGGGCCAACTCCTACGAGCAGTACTTC.

This clone has only one observation. This chain links TRBV2 with TRBJ1-5; 7 nucleotides align to TRBD1. J gave up 4 bases and V 7 bases, and 10 bases lay outside the gene matches. CDR3 length: 15 amino acids. From germline, CDR1 is SNHLY and CDR2 FYNNEI. The CDR3 spells CASTEGQAQNQPQHF. The CDR3 DNA sequence: TGTGCCAGCACCGAAGGACAGGCTCAAAATCAGCCCCAGCATTTT.

V gene TRBV6-1 combines with J gene TRBJ1-3; 8 bases are a match to TRBD1. The junction had 5 bases not matched to a gene; V was cut back by 6 bases and J by 4 bases. CDR3 length: 14 residues. CDR1 is MNHNS and CDR2 is SASEGT in the germline V gene. Here the CDR3 reads CASSPTGGGNTIYF. CDR3 nucleotides: TGTGCCAGCAGCCCCACAGGGGGGGGAAACACCATATATTTT.

The chain recombines TRBV2 with TRBJ2-2; 7 nucleotides match TRBD2. This CDR3 has 13 amino acids. Looked up from germline, CDR1 is SNHLY and CDR2 is FYNNEI. J lost 5 bases, V lost 6 bases, and 3 bases had no gene match. The CDR3 region has the DNA TGTGCCAGCAGGATACTAGCGACCGGGGAGCTGTTTTTT. Translation gives CASRILATGELFF.

The chain carries TRBV5-1 and TRBJ2-7; 9 nucleotides agree with TRBD1. This CDR3 spans 15 amino acids. Germline loops: CDR1 SGHRS, CDR2 YFSETQ. V trimming: 1 base; J trimming: 2 bases; junction bases outside the gene matches: 4. The CDR3 sequence: CASSLTGGATYEQYF. CDR3 DNA sequence: TGCGCCAGCAGCTTGACAGGGGGCGCAACCTACGAGCAGTACTTC.

The V gene is TRBV10-3, the J gene TRBJ1-4; D perhaps matches TRBD1 (5 bases). In germline, CDR1 is ENHRY, CDR2 SYGVKD. This CDR3 is built from 12 residues. The V gene lost 0 bases and the J gene lost 12 bases, with 8 bases spanning the gap. The CDR3 sequence is CAISESPGQLFF. CDR3 sequence (DNA): TGTGCCATCAGTGAGTCGCCGGGGCAACTGTTTTTT.

About this clone itself: The sample contains more than one DNA sequence encoding this CDR3. V gene TRBV5-6 combines with J gene TRBJ2-7, with D perhaps TRBD2 (5 bases). The length of the CDR3 is 13 residues. Trimming pared 4 bases from V and 1 base from J, leaving 9 bases between. The germline CDR1 and CDR2 sequences are SGHDT and YYEEEE. CDR3 protein: CASSSTGSYEQYF. CDR3 in DNA: TGTGCCAGCAGCAGCACGGGGTCCTACGAGCAGTACTTC.

In regard to this clone: The same CDR3 is also encoded by other DNA sequences in this sample. The chain has TRBV20-1 and TRBJ2-5; a weak D match, TRBD2 (5 bases). CDR1 is DFQATT and CDR2 is SNEGSKA in the germline V gene (reference sequence). The V gene lost 6 bases and the J gene lost 4 bases, with 9 bases spanning the gap. This CDR3 contains 11 residues. In nucleotides, the CDR3 is TGCAGTGCATGGGCGGGAGAGACCCAGTACTTC. Translation: CSAWAGETQYF.

The CDR3 here is CASSELAGGTLAKNIQYF. In DNA, the CDR3 is TGTGCCAGCAGTGAATTAGCGGGAGGGACCCTAGCCAAAAACATTCAGTACTTC. The chain joins TRBV6-1 to TRBJ2-4, with 11 bases aligning to TRBD2. Germline values: CDR1 MNHNS, CDR2 SASEGT. The CDR3 totals 18 residues. Trimming took 2 bases from V and 0 from J; bases not matched to a gene: 6.

The CDR3 sequence: CAWSVREGYEQYF. The CDR3, as DNA: TGTGCCTGGAGTGTACGCGAGGGCTACGAGCAGTACTTC. The chain is built from TRBV30 and TRBJ2-7; a weak D match, TRBD2 (5 bases). Germline CDR1 GTSNPN, CDR2 SVGIG (reference sequence). V lost 0 bases, J lost 3 bases, and 9 bases lay in between. CDR3 length: 13 residues.

The chain combines TRBV11-2 with TRBJ2-5; tentatively, D is TRBD1 (5 bases). The CDR3 covers 14 residues. V shed 0 bases and J shed 3 bases, with 8 bases lying between them. Germline-derived CDR1 and CDR2 are SGHAT and FQNNGV. The CDR3 DNA reads as TGTGCCAGCAGCTTAGACTGGGGCAAAGAGACCCAGTACTTC. Translation gives CASSLDWGKETQYF.

The chain is built from TRBV5-1 and TRBJ2-7, with TRBD1 identical over 7 bases. The CDR3 is 15 amino acids. V gave up 4 bases and J gave up 6 bases; unmatched junction bases: 13. Per germline, CDR1 SGHRS and CDR2 YFSETQ. The CDR3 here is CASSPNEDRVREQYF. In DNA, the CDR3 is TGCGCCAGCAGCCCTAATGAAGACAGGGTTCGCGAGCAGTACTTC.

On this clone: Other DNA sequences in this sample translate to the same CDR3. The chain has TRBV19 and TRBJ2-6; the D is unclear. The germline V gene has CDR1 LNHDA and CDR2 SQIVND (reference sequence). Trimming took 5 bases from V and 2 from J, leaving 10 bases between them. The CDR3 spans 15 residues. The DNA of the CDR3 is TGTGCCAGTAGTTCCGACCGTGCTGGGGCCAACGTCCTGACTTTC. It specifies CASSSDRAGANVLTF.

The rearrangement links TRBV10-1 to TRBJ1-4; the match to TRBD1 covers 9 bases. This CDR3 region has 15 residues. Losses at the gene ends were 6 bases for V and 5 bases for J; bases not matched to a gene: 7. CDR1 is WNHNN and CDR2 is SYGVQD in the germline V gene (reference sequence). The CDR3 is CASSEGTGSNEKLFF. The CDR3 DNA sequence: TGCGCCAGCAGCGAGGGGACAGGGTCAAATGAAAAACTGTTTTTT.

This chain joins TRBV7-9 and TRBJ2-2; D perhaps matches TRBD1 (6 bases). CDR1 and CDR2 (germline): SEHNR, FQNEAQ (reference sequence). Trimming took off 5 bases at V and 6 bases at J, with 16 bases between the two ends. This CDR3 has 15 residues. The CDR3 protein is CASSPAAGAAGELFF. CDR3 bases: TGTGCCAGCAGCCCAGCCGCAGGGGCTGCCGGGGAGCTGTTTTTT.

The rearrangement uses TRBV19 and TRBJ2-3; 8 bases map to TRBD1. The CDR3 is 14 amino acids. Germline CDR1 and CDR2: LNHDA and SQIVND (reference sequence). V dropped 4 bases and J dropped 2; count of bases not matched to a gene: 2. In nucleotides, the CDR3 is TGTGCCAGTAGTAGGGACAGGTTCACAGATACGCAGTATTTT. This codes for CASSRDRFTDTQYF.